Below, 21 T cell receptor beta chains from the same sample are listed, as sequenced in a study of patients and donors after allogeneic stem cell transplantation. TCRdb analysed the RT-PCR reads with MiXCR anew, one entry per CDR3 protein. This table holds 25,000 or so distinct CDR3 sequences, 8% to 10% found once. The sample comprised blood, either unsorted or a sorted T cell fraction (not recorded which). These receptors came from a human donor who was either an allogeneic HSCT recipient or a stem cell or donor lymphocyte infusion donor (not recorded which). It is not recorded whose cells these are; they may come from a transplant donor.

This clonotype was recorded a few times. V usage is TRBV7-9 and J usage is TRBJ2-1, with unresolved D. Trimming pared 8 bases from V and 4 bases from J, leaving 15 bases between. The CDR3 contains 14 residues. CDR1 is SEHNR, CDR2 FQNEAQ, per germline (reference sequence). CDR3 region: CASVGLSEYNEQFF. CDR3 bases: TGTGCCAGCGTAGGGCTTTCCGAGTACAATGAGCAGTTCTTC.

V gene TRBV20-1 combines with J gene TRBJ1-1; 7 bases are shared with TRBD1. Germline V gene data show CDR1 as DFQATT and CDR2 as SNEGSKA (reference sequence). The ends lost 4 bases at V and 6 bases at J; junction bases unmatched: 17. The CDR3 runs to 16 residues. The CDR3 reads CSAIESRGGRRAEAFF. The CDR3, as DNA: TGCAGTGCTATAGAAAGTCGAGGGGGCAGGAGGGCTGAAGCTTTCTTT.

Many counts were recorded for this clonotype. The CDR3 DNA sequence: TGCAGCGTTGAACCCCGCTCTGGAAACACCATATATTTT. Its protein is CSVEPRSGNTIYF. This chain connects TRBV29-1 to TRBJ1-3; D gene unclear. Germline V CDR1 and CDR2: SQVTM, ANQGSEA. The CDR3 is 13 residues long. The V gene lost 2 bases and the J gene lost 0 bases, with 5 bases spanning the gap.

The chain links TRBV12-3 or TRBV12-4 to TRBJ1-6; D is uncertain. CDR3 size: 14 residues. Trimming left V 4 bases short and J 5 bases short, with 9 bases between. In DNA form, the CDR3 reads TGTGCCAGCAGTTCTGAGGTACATAATTCACCCCTCCACTTT. Translating gives CASSSEVHNSPLHF.

This clonotype was counted at least ten times. The chain recombines TRBV28 with TRBJ2-3, with D uncertain. The CDR3 spans 12 residues. Looked up from germline, CDR1 is MDHEN and CDR2 is SYDVKM. V dropped 3 bases and J dropped 8 bases, with 9 bases sitting between them. In DNA, the CDR3 is TGTGCCAGCAGTTTCCGTAGGCTTACGCAGTATTTT. Translating gives CASSFRRLTQYF.

This clonotype appeared many times. The chain has TRBV15 and TRBJ2-7; 10 bases are a match to TRBD1. J lost 6 bases, V lost 4 bases, and 6 bases had no gene match. From germline, CDR1 is LNHNV and CDR2 YYDKDF (reference sequence). The CDR3 is 14 amino acids. Here the CDR3 DNA reads TGTGCCACCAGCAACGACAGGGGGCGCTTCGAGCAGTACTTC. The encoded protein is CATSNDRGRFEQYF. Complete variable domain (other parts from reference TRBV15 and TRBJ2-7): DAMVIQNPRYQVTQFGKPVTLSCSQTLNHNVMYWYQQKSSQAPKLLFHYYDKDFNNEADTPDNFQSRRPNTSFCFLDIRSPGLGDTAMYLCATSNDRGRFEQYFGPGTRLTVT.

This clonotype was counted only a few times. The chain combines TRBV28 with TRBJ2-7, with TRBD1 matching 9 bases. CDR3 size: 18 residues. J was trimmed by 1 base and V by 4 bases; bases with no gene match: 14. The germline CDR1 and CDR2 sequences are MDHEN and SYDVKM. CDR3 DNA sequence: TGTGCCAGCAGTTCCCCGGGCCGACAGGGGGGATGGTCCTACGAGCAGTACTTC. Translation: CASSSPGRQGGWSYEQYF.

The chain employs TRBV9 and TRBJ1-1, with 8 bases identical to TRBD1. In germline, CDR1 is SGDLS, CDR2 YYNGEE. Trimming removed 4 bases from V and 7 bases from J; junction bases left unmatched: 9. The CDR3 has 14 residues. The CDR3 DNA reads TGTGCCAGCAGCCCCCGGCAGGGGGCGATTGAAGCTTTCTTT. It encodes CASSPRQGAIEAFF.

This clonotype was seen a handful of times. This sequence joins TRBV6-1 and TRBJ2-5; D unresolved. V lost 5 bases, J lost 7 bases, and 20 bases lay in between. Germline assignment: CDR1 MNHNS and CDR2 SASEGT. The CDR3 sequence is 15 residues long. Written as DNA, the CDR3 is TGTGCCAGCAGTCCCCTCCAGACCGAGTTTCGGACCCAGTACTTC. Translating gives CASSPLQTEFRTQYF.

Many counts were recorded for this clonotype. The V call is TRBV15, the J call TRBJ2-7; TRBD1 aligns across 10 bases. Germline V gene data show CDR1 as LNHNV and CDR2 as YYDKDF (reference sequence). V dropped 1 base and J dropped 4; count of bases not matched to a gene: 1. The CDR3 consists of 14 residues. The chain's CDR3 is CATSRGGQGYEQYF. CDR3 nucleotides: TGTGCCACCAGCAGAGGGGGACAGGGGTACGAGCAGTACTTC.

This clonotype was seen repeatedly, ten times or more. This rearrangement joins TRBV14 to TRBJ2-6, with 7 nucleotides matching TRBD1. Looked up from germline, CDR1 is SGHDN and CDR2 is FVKESK. Losses at the gene ends were 6 bases for V and 0 bases for J; bases not matched to a gene: 2. This CDR3 spans 15 amino acids. CDR3 protein: CASSQGVSGANVLTF. CDR3 in DNA: TGTGCCAGCAGTCAGGGGGTCTCTGGGGCCAACGTCCTGACTTTC.

The chain uses TRBV7-3 and TRBJ2-1, with 10 bases matching TRBD1. The germline V gene has CDR1 SGHTA and CDR2 FQGTGA. The V and J ends lost 2 bases and 4 bases, in that order; junction bases with no gene match: 5. The length of the CDR3 is 16 residues. The chain's CDR3 is CASSLVGQGEYNEQFF. CDR3 bases: TGTGCCAGCAGCTTAGTAGGACAGGGGGAGTACAATGAGCAGTTCTTC.

The J gene is TRBJ2-5, the V gene TRBV4-2; 7 nucleotides agree with TRBD2. The CDR3 contains 20 residues. J lost 5 bases, V lost 4 bases, and 25 bases had no gene match. CDR1 is LGHNA, CDR2 YNFKEQ, per germline. CDR3 in DNA: TGTGCCAGCAGCCCGGGCGTACTAGCGACCCTAAACGGCCTACATGAGACCCAGTACTTC. This sequence encodes CASSPGVLATLNGLHETQYF.

J is TRBJ1-2 and V is TRBV9, with D possibly being TRBD1 (6 bases). CDR1 is SGDLS, CDR2 YYNGEE, per germline. The CDR3 sequence is 16 residues long. Between the trimmed V and J ends, which lost 4 bases and 4 bases, there was a span of 20 bases. The CDR3 bases are TGTGCCAGCAGCCCCCACCCGGCGGCAGGGGCCTATGGCTACACCTTC. Amino acid sequence: CASSPHPAAGAYGYTF. Using reference TRBV9 and TRBJ1-2 for the parts outside the CDR3, the full variable domain is DSGVTQTPKHLITATGQRVTLRCSPRSGDLSVYWYQQSLDQGLQFLIQYYNGEERAKGNILERFSAQQFPDLHSELNLSSLELGDSALYFCASSPHPAAGAYGYTFGSGTRLTVV.

This chain joins TRBV7-9 and TRBJ1-1; TRBD1 matches at 9 bases. The CDR3 has 14 residues. Germline V gives CDR1 SEHNR, CDR2 FQNEAQ (reference sequence). The V and J ends lost 5 bases and 0 bases, in that order; junction bases with no gene match: 1. CDR3 DNA: TGTGCCAGCAGCACAGGGGGCATGAACACTGAAGCTTTCTTT. Translating it yields CASSTGGMNTEAFF.

At least ten counts were recorded for this clonotype. The chain has TRBV7-9 and TRBJ1-6; the D is unclear. The CDR3 covers 16 residues. Germline lookup yields CDR1 SEHNR and CDR2 FQNEAQ (reference sequence). V lost 7 bases and J 7 bases, leaving 20 bases between the germline ends. For the CDR3, the DNA is TGTGCCAGCACCACCAAGCCACACCTTCGGAATTCACCCCTCCACTTT. Translated: CASTTKPHLRNSPLHF.

This clonotype was counted ten times or more. The V call is TRBV4-2, the J call TRBJ1-5; TRBD1 matches 8 bases. The V gene's germline CDR1 is LGHNA and CDR2 YNFKEQ. The CDR3 loop spans 14 amino acids. V lost 3 bases and J lost 5; bases outside the gene matches: 3. The CDR3 region has the DNA TGTGCCAGCAGCCAGACAGGGGTGGATCAGCCCCAGCATTTT. Translation gives CASSQTGVDQPQHF.

The chain couples TRBV6-5 to TRBJ1-3; D call uncertain. V lost 2 bases to trimming and J lost 5 bases, with 10 bases between them. Germline V gene data show CDR1 as MNHEY and CDR2 as SVGAGI. This CDR3 has 14 residues. CDR3 loop: CASSYRQARNTIYF. CDR3 in DNA: TGTGCCAGCAGTTACCGGCAGGCCAGAAACACCATATATTTT.

Many counts were recorded for this clonotype. The gene calls are TRBV20-1 and TRBJ2-1; D may be TRBD1 or TRBD2 (5 bases each). Germline-derived CDR1 and CDR2 are DFQATT and SNEGSKA (reference sequence). Trimming left V 0 bases short and J 1 base short, with 10 bases between. CDR3 length: 15 residues. The CDR3 loop is CSARDGGASYNEQFF. The CDR3 region has the DNA TGCAGTGCTAGAGATGGGGGAGCGTCCTACAATGAGCAGTTCTTC.

In this sample, this clonotype turned up many times. The chain joins TRBV5-1 to TRBJ2-6; no firm D call. Germline-derived CDR1 and CDR2 are SGHRS and YFSETQ. V was clipped by 1 base and J by 1 base, with 6 bases between them. This CDR3 spans 15 amino acids. This CDR3 is CASSLMASGANVLTF. The CDR3 DNA follows: TGCGCCAGCAGCTTGATGGCGTCTGGGGCCAACGTCCTGACTTTC.

This clonotype was seen many times. The chain joins TRBV20-1 to TRBJ2-5, with no clear D. The CDR3 totals 13 residues. Germline V gene sequence: CDR1 DFQATT, CDR2 SNEGSKA (reference sequence). V was clipped by 2 bases and J by 5 bases, with 12 bases between them. This CDR3 is CSARFWSVETQYF. The CDR3 coding sequence is TGCAGTGCTAGATTCTGGAGCGTGGAGACCCAGTACTTC.